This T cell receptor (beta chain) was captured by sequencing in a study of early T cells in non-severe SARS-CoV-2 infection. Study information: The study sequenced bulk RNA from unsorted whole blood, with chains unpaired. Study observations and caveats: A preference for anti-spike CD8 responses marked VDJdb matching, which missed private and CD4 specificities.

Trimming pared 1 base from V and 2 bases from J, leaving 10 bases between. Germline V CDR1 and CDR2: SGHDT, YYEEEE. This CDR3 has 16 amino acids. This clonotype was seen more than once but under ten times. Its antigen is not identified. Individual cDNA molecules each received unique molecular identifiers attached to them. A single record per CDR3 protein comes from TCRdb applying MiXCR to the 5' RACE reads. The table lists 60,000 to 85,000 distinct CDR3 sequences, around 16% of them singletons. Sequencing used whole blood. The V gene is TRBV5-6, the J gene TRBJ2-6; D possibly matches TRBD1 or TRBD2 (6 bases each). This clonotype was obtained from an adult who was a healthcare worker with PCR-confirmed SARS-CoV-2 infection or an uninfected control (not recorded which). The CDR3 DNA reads TGTGCCAGCAGCTTGCAAGGGGGGCCTGGGGCCAACGTCCTGACTTTC. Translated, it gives CASSLQGGPGANVLTF.